This T cell receptor (beta chain) was identified in a study of fetal regulatory T cell absence and autoimmunity. As for the study in general: Without clinical diabetes, IPEX patients showed exocrine pancreas autoimmunity. General observations from the study: In IPEX, the enrichment was taken to support antigen-driven autoimmunity before birth. Pancreas TCRs were oligoclonally enriched versus cord blood, some clones over 85-fold.

The CDR3 contains 15 residues. CDR1 and CDR2 from the germline V gene are KGHSH and LQKENI. Trimming cost V 6 bases and J 4 bases; bases outside gene matches: 11. Here immunoSEQ multiplex PCR was the method, and the copy in TCRdb shows in-frame clones only, minus some. The repertoire has roughly 95,000 clones, 72% of them found once; the top ten carry 2%. As to this clone: Its cognate antigen is unknown.

The sample taken for sequencing was pancreas tissue. This TCR derives from a male donor with IPEX syndrome. The V and J genes are TRBV18 and TRBJ2-5, with TRBD1 matching over 7 bases. Written as DNA, the CDR3 is TGTGCCAGCTCGCACGAAACAGGGGTTGGAGAGACCCAGTACTTC. Amino acids: CASSHETGVGETQYF.